The 25 T cell receptor beta chains below come from one sample, sequenced in a study of T cells in Graves' hyperthyroidism and ophthalmopathy. There were TCR beta CDR3 regions amplified from RNA transcripts. The HTBI set primed first-round TCR CDR3 RT-PCR. TCRdb ran MiXCR on the multiplex PCR reads and lists one entry per CDR3 protein. The repertoire has 200,000 to 250,000 distinct CDR3 sequences, 15% to 20% of them found once; the top ten carry 44%. Material: blood. The receptors derive from a man in his forties with Graves' hyperthyroidism.

Concerning this clonotype itself: This may be a read error: a much more frequent sequence differs by one nucleotide. This chain links TRBV15 with TRBJ1-1; no reliable D call. This CDR3 region has 11 residues. CDR1 is LNHNV and CDR2 is YYDKDF in the germline V gene (reference sequence). The CDR3 DNA reads TGTGTCACCAGCAATAACACTGAAGCTTTCTTT. It encodes CVTSNNTEAFF.

This CDR3 is CSARDRQGLGETQYF. The CDR3 DNA reads as TGCAGTGCTAGAGATAGACAGGGATTAGGGGAGACCCAGTACTTC. This rearrangement joins TRBV20-1 to TRBJ2-5; 7 nucleotides match TRBD1. The CDR3 is 15 residues long. With V trimmed by 0 bases and J by 5 bases, 9 bases remained unmatched. CDR1 and CDR2 from the germline V gene are DFQATT and SNEGSKA (reference sequence).

In its sample, this clonotype was seen many times. The chain links TRBV27 to TRBJ2-1, with D maybe TRBD1 (7 bases). CDR3 length: 15 residues. With 1 base removed from V and 4 bases from J, the gap between germline ends came to 11 bases. Germline CDR1 is MNHEY and CDR2 is SMNVEV (reference sequence). The CDR3 nucleotides are TGTGCCAGCAGTTTATTGACAGGGAGGTACAATGAGCAGTTCTTC. Its translation is CASSLLTGRYNEQFF.

This clonotype was found many times. V usage is TRBV3-1 and J usage is TRBJ2-6; a weak D match, TRBD1 (5 bases). The CDR3 consists of 17 residues. Germline V CDR1 and CDR2: LGHDT, YNNKEL (reference sequence). The V and J ends lost 3 bases and 0 bases respectively, with 12 bases between them. The CDR3 sequence: CASSQQGSPSGANVLTF. DNA of the CDR3: TGTGCCAGCAGCCAGCAGGGTTCCCCCTCTGGGGCCAACGTCCTGACTTTC.

This chain joins TRBV27 and TRBJ1-6, with TRBD1 matching over 9 bases. Trimming took 6 bases from V and 10 from J; bases not matched to a gene: 10. CDR3 size: 15 residues. Germline V gene sequence: CDR1 MNHEY, CDR2 SMNVEV (reference sequence). The CDR3 nucleotides are TGTGCCAGCAGCTTGGGGACAGGGCTTTTATCACCCCTCCACTTT. Its protein product is CASSLGTGLLSPLHF.

Many counts were recorded for this clonotype. The gene calls are TRBV12-3 or TRBV12-4 and TRBJ2-1; 11 bases agree with TRBD1. The V gene end was trimmed by 5 bases and the J gene end by 6 bases; junction bases not matched to a gene: 6. CDR3 length: 15 residues. CDR3 in DNA: TGTGCCAGCAGTCCGCGGACAGGGGGCGGCAATGAGCAGTTCTTC. Amino acids: CASSPRTGGGNEQFF.

This clonotype was seen at least ten times. This sequence joins TRBV3-1 and TRBJ1-2; D gene ambiguous. The V gene lost 4 bases and the J gene lost 7 bases, with 10 bases spanning the gap. The CDR3 has 12 residues. CDR1 is LGHDT and CDR2 is YNNKEL in the germline V gene (reference sequence). CDR3 sequence: CASSRSEVGYTF. For the CDR3, the DNA is TGTGCCAGCAGCCGAAGCGAGGTTGGCTACACCTTC.

This clonotype was recorded a few times. The chain combines TRBV2 with TRBJ1-1; TRBD1 aligns across 8 bases. Germline V gene sequence: CDR1 SNHLY, CDR2 FYNNEI. The CDR3 runs 14 residues. Trimming took 6 bases from V and 1 from J; bases not matched to a gene: 4. The CDR3 loop is CASSMGQANTEAFF. CDR3 nucleotide sequence: TGTGCCAGCAGCATGGGACAGGCGAACACTGAAGCTTTCTTT.

This clonotype was seen a few times. This chain connects TRBV6-1 to TRBJ2-1; D may be TRBD1 (6 bases). V lost 10 bases and J lost 13, with 11 bases in between. The CDR3 has 9 amino acids. CDR1 and CDR2 (germline): MNHNS, SASEGT. For the CDR3, the DNA is TGTGCCACCAACAGGGAACAGTTCTTC. Translation: CATNREQFF.

This sequence joins TRBV19 and TRBJ1-5, with 7 nucleotides matching TRBD1. V trimming: 4 bases; J trimming: 15 bases; junction bases outside the gene matches: 9. The CDR3 spans 12 residues. Germline values: CDR1 LNHDA, CDR2 SQIVND (reference sequence). The CDR3 DNA is TGTGCCAGTAGTACCTTGACAGGGTACGTGCATTTT. Its translation is CASSTLTGYVHF. Supplemented by reference TRBV19 and TRBJ1-5, the full variable domain reads DGGITQSPKYLFRKEGQNVTLSCEQNLNHDAMYWYRQDPGQGLRLIYYSQIVNDFQKGDIAEGYSVSREKKESFPLTVTSAQKNPTAFYLCASSTLTGYVHFGDGTRLSIL.

This clonotype was picked up many times. CDR3 nucleotides: TGTGCCAGCAGCCACAGGGGCACAGATACGCAGTATTTT. Translating gives CASSHRGTDTQYF. This sequence joins TRBV11-3 and TRBJ2-3; D might be TRBD1 (6 bases). Germline assignment: CDR1 SGHNT and CDR2 YENEEA. With 5 bases removed from V and 1 base from J, the gap between germline ends came to 7 bases. The CDR3 totals 13 residues.

The rearrangement uses TRBV5-6 and TRBJ1-5; D is unclear. Deletions cut 2 bases from V and 3 bases from J, with 12 bases between. Germline V gives CDR1 SGHDT, CDR2 YYEEEE. The CDR3 runs to 15 residues. The CDR3 sequence: CASSFGQNLNQPQHF. CDR3 sequence (DNA): TGTGCCAGCAGCTTTGGGCAGAACCTCAATCAGCCCCAGCATTTT.

In its sample, this clonotype was seen a few times. A much larger clone is a single base away; this may be a read error. The chain links TRBV28 to TRBJ1-2, with D unclear. CDR1 is MDHEN, CDR2 SYDVKM, per germline. The CDR3 loop spans 16 amino acids. In nucleotides, the CDR3 is TGTGCCAACAGTTCCCACGAAGCAGGAGGGAACTATGGCTACACCTTC. It translates to CANSSHEAGGNYGYTF.

This clonotype showed up just a few times. A single base separates this from a much larger clone, so it may be a read error. The missing conserved phenylalanine or tryptophan at the end of this CDR3 makes a read error likely. This sequence joins TRBV7-3 and TRBJ2-3; 8 nucleotides agree with TRBD2. The J segment lost 1 base and the V segment lost 6 bases, leaving 6 bases of the junction unmatched. This CDR3 is 15 amino acids long. Germline CDR1 reads SGHTA; CDR2 reads FQGTGA. The CDR3 loop reads CASSERGPGTDTQYS. CDR3 nucleotide sequence: TGTGCCAGCAGTGAGCGGGGGCCAGGCACAGATACGCAGTATTCT.

This clonotype occurred many times. The V call is TRBV5-5, the J call TRBJ2-3; the match to TRBD2 covers 10 bases. CDR1 SGHKS and CDR2 YYEKEE come from the germline V gene (reference sequence). This CDR3 contains 16 residues. V lost 4 bases, J lost 0 bases, and 5 bases stayed unmatched. The CDR3 sequence: CASSPTSGDSTDTQYF. CDR3 bases: TGTGCCAGCAGCCCCACTAGCGGGGATAGCACAGATACGCAGTATTTT.

Many counts were recorded for this clonotype. The genes are TRBV11-2 and TRBJ2-1; 8 bases are shared with TRBD1. The J segment lost 2 bases and the V segment lost 5 bases, leaving 5 bases of the junction unmatched. Germline CDR1 SGHAT, CDR2 FQNNGV. This CDR3 region has 15 residues. The CDR3: CASSQGAGAYNEQFF. CDR3 sequence (DNA): TGTGCCAGCAGCCAGGGGGCAGGGGCCTACAATGAGCAGTTCTTC.

This chain's CDR3 is CASTKSPANTGELFF. CDR3 nucleotide sequence: TGTGCCAGCACCAAAAGCCCGGCGAACACCGGGGAGCTGTTTTTT. J is TRBJ2-2 and V is TRBV6-2 or TRBV6-3, with D unclear. CDR1 and CDR2 (germline): MNHEY, SVGEGT. Trimming removed 7 bases at V and 0 bases at J, with 12 bases between. The CDR3 has 15 residues.

This clonotype was seen at least ten times. The DNA for the CDR3 is TGTGCCAGCAGCCAGCAGGGGGCTTTCTACGAGCAGTACTTC. This gives the protein CASSQQGAFYEQYF. The chain uses TRBV6-1 and TRBJ2-7, with TRBD1 identical over 8 bases. Germline lookup yields CDR1 MNHNS and CDR2 SASEGT. There are 14 residues in the CDR3. V was clipped by 6 bases and J by 3 bases; unmatched bases: 7.

This clonotype appeared many times. The V call is TRBV18, the J call TRBJ1-1; maybe TRBD1 (6 bases). Germline values: CDR1 KGHSH, CDR2 LQKENI. The CDR3 length is 15 residues. Trimming left V 6 bases short and J 5 bases short, with 19 bases between. Written as DNA, the CDR3 is TGTGCCAGCTCTCAAGAGGGAATACAGGGAACTGAAGCTTTCTTT. It is translated as CASSQEGIQGTEAFF.

The table lists this clonotype with many counts. The rearrangement joins TRBV6-2 or TRBV6-3 to TRBJ2-2; D may be TRBD1 (6 bases). The CDR3 extends over 17 amino acids. V lost 2 bases to trimming and J lost 2 bases, with 15 bases between them. Germline V gene data show CDR1 as MNHEY and CDR2 as SVGEGT. The CDR3 loop reads CASSYILGTLNTGELFF. DNA for the CDR3: TGTGCCAGCAGTTACATACTCGGGACACTAAACACCGGGGAGCTGTTTTTT.

This clonotype has ten or more counts. The genes are TRBV24-1 and TRBJ2-7, with D possibly matching TRBD2 (6 bases). V shed 3 bases and J shed 3 bases, with 17 bases lying between them. The CDR3 is 16 amino acids. Germline V gives CDR1 KGHDR, CDR2 SFDVKD. The CDR3 DNA follows: TGTGCCACCAGTGATCCGGCAGACGGGGGACTCTACGAGCAGTACTTC. This codes for CATSDPADGGLYEQYF.

This clonotype was counted ten times or more. The chain has TRBV12-3 or TRBV12-4 and TRBJ2-5; the D gene is possibly TRBD2 (5 bases). CDR3 length: 14 residues. Between the trimmed V and J ends, which lost 6 bases and 2 bases, there was a span of 13 bases. CDR3 sequence: CASSFGRGQETQYF. The CDR3 DNA is TGTGCCAGCAGCTTCGGACGGGGACAAGAGACCCAGTACTTC.

This rearrangement joins TRBV20-1 to TRBJ1-5; tentative D call: TRBD1 (6 bases). Per the germline V gene, CDR1 is DFQATT and CDR2 is SNEGSKA (reference sequence). With 6 bases removed from V and 7 bases from J, the gap between germline ends came to 16 bases. This CDR3 has 13 residues. Here the CDR3 reads CSAPPGAGQPQHF. For the CDR3, the DNA is TGCAGTGCGCCGCCGGGGGCAGGGCAGCCCCAGCATTTT.

There are many counts of this clonotype. The rearrangement uses TRBV6-2 or TRBV6-3 and TRBJ1-2, with a tentative D call TRBD1 (6 bases). Germline V gene data show CDR1 as MNHEY and CDR2 as SVGEGT. CDR3 length equals 18 residues. V was cut by 7 bases and J by 0 bases, with 24 bases left in between. As DNA, the CDR3 is TGTGCCAGCACCCTAAGAAATTTCAGGACAGCACCTAACTATGGCTACACCTTC. Amino acids: CASTLRNFRTAPNYGYTF.

There are many counts of this clonotype. The V gene is TRBV7-2, the J gene TRBJ1-6, with D unclear. The CDR3 spans 13 residues. Trimming left V 2 bases short and J 10 bases short, with 9 bases between. Germline CDR1 SGHTA, CDR2 FQGNSA. CDR3 sequence reads: CASSLRLESPLHF. DNA for the CDR3: TGTGCCAGCAGCTTACGGTTAGAGTCACCCCTCCACTTT.